The sequence of this T cell receptor (beta chain) was determined in a study of CD8+CD57+ T cells in acquired aplastic anemia. Across the whole study: CD4+ reads averaged roughly 11 million in healthy donors.

Researchers used genomic DNA as the template to profile TCR beta VDJ and CDR3. TCRdb redid the calling of the reads with MiXCR, one entry per CDR3 protein. The table includes under 200,000 distinct CDR3 sequences, roughly 48% detected once. Per germline, CDR1 MNHNS and CDR2 SASEGT. The CDR3 runs 14 residues. V gave up 3 bases and J gave up 2 bases, with 8 bases separating them. This clonotype was detected a few times. The receptor was isolated from a human donor in good health. The rearrangement uses TRBV6-1 and TRBJ1-3; D possibly corresponds to TRBD1 (6 bases). The material sequenced was sorted CD4+, CD8+, or CD8+CD57+ T cells (not recorded which) from PBMCs. This CDR3 is CASSDYRAGNTIYF. The CDR3 DNA is TGTGCCAGCAGTGACTACAGGGCTGGAAACACCATATATTTT.